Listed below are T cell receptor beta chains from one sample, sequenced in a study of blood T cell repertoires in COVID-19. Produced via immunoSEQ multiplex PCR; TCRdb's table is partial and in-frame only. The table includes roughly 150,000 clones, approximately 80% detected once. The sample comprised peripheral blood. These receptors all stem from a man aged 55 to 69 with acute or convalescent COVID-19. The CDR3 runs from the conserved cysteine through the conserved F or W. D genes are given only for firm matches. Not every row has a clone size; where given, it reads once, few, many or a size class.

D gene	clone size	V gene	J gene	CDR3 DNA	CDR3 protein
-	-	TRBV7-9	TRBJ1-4	TGTGCCAGCAGCTCGGGTCGGGCTAATGAAAAACTGTTTTTT	CASSSGRANEKLFF
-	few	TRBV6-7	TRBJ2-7	TGTGCCAGCAGATACCGGGACATCTTCTCCTACGAGCAGTACTTC	CASRYRDIFSYEQYF
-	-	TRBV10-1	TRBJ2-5	TGCGCCAGCAGTGAAACGGCCGCAGGCCAAGAGACCCAGTACTTC	CASSETAAGQETQYF
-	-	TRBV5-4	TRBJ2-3	TGTGCCAGCAGCTCCAATTGGGGCAACACAGATACGCAGTATTTT	CASSSNWGNTDTQYF
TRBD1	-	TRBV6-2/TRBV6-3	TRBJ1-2	TGTGCCAGCAGTTACCCCGACAGGGCGTCCTATGGCTACACCTTC	CASSYPDRASYGYTF
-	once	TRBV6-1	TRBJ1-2	TGTGCCAGCAGTGAATGGACACGCAACTATGGCTACACCTTC	CASSEWTRNYGYTF
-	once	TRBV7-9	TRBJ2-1	TGTGCCAGCAGCTTACCCCGGGACTCATACAATGAGCAGTTCTTC	CASSLPRDSYNEQFF
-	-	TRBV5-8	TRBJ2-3	TGTGCCAGCAGCGTCCTTTCTAGCACAGATACGCAGTATTTT	CASSVLSSTDTQYF
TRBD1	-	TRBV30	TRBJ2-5	TGTGCCTGGAGTAACTACCGGGACAGACAAGAGACCCAGTACTTC	CAWSNYRDRQETQYF
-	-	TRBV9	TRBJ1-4	TGTGCCAGCAGCGTCGGGCAGGGAGGGGAAAAACTGTTTTTT	CASSVGQGGEKLFF
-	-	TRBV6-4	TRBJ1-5	TGTGCCAGCAGTGACGCCCACCGAACTAATAGCAATCAGCCCCAGCATTTT	CASSDAHRTNSNQPQHF
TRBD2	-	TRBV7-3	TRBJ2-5	TGTGCCAGCAGCTTAATGGGGGGGAACCAAGAGACCCAGTACTTC	CASSLMGGNQETQYF
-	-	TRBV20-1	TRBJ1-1	TGCAGTGCTAGTCCCTCTGAGTTGTCAGGGATTAAAGCTTTCTTT	CSASPSELSGIKAFF
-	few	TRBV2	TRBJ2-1	TGTGCCAGCAGTCCCCCTCGGTGGGGACAATCCTACAATGAGCAGTTCTTC	CASSPPRWGQSYNEQFF
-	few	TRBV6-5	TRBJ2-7	TGTGCCAGCAGTTACTCCACCTTAGGGGTCTACGAGCAGTACTTC	CASSYSTLGVYEQYF
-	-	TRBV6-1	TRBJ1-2	TGTGCCAGCAGTGAAGCGGCAGGGATCTTATATGGCTACACCTTC	CASSEAAGILYGYTF
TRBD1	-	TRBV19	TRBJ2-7	TGTGCCAGTAGCATTTCGACAGGGGCGGAGGCCTACGAGCAGTACTTC	CASSISTGAEAYEQYF
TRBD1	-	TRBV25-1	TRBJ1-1	TGTGCCAGCAGGGACAGGGGGTACACTGAAGCTTTCTTT	CASRDRGYTEAFF
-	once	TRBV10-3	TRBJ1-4	TGTGCCATCAGTACCCCCCAAGCGGGGAGCGATAATGAAAAACTGTTTTTT	CAISTPQAGSDNEKLFF
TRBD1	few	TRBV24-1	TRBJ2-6	TGTGCCACCAGTGAAGCTCGGACAGGCGGGGCCAACGTCCTGACTTTC	CATSEARTGGANVLTF